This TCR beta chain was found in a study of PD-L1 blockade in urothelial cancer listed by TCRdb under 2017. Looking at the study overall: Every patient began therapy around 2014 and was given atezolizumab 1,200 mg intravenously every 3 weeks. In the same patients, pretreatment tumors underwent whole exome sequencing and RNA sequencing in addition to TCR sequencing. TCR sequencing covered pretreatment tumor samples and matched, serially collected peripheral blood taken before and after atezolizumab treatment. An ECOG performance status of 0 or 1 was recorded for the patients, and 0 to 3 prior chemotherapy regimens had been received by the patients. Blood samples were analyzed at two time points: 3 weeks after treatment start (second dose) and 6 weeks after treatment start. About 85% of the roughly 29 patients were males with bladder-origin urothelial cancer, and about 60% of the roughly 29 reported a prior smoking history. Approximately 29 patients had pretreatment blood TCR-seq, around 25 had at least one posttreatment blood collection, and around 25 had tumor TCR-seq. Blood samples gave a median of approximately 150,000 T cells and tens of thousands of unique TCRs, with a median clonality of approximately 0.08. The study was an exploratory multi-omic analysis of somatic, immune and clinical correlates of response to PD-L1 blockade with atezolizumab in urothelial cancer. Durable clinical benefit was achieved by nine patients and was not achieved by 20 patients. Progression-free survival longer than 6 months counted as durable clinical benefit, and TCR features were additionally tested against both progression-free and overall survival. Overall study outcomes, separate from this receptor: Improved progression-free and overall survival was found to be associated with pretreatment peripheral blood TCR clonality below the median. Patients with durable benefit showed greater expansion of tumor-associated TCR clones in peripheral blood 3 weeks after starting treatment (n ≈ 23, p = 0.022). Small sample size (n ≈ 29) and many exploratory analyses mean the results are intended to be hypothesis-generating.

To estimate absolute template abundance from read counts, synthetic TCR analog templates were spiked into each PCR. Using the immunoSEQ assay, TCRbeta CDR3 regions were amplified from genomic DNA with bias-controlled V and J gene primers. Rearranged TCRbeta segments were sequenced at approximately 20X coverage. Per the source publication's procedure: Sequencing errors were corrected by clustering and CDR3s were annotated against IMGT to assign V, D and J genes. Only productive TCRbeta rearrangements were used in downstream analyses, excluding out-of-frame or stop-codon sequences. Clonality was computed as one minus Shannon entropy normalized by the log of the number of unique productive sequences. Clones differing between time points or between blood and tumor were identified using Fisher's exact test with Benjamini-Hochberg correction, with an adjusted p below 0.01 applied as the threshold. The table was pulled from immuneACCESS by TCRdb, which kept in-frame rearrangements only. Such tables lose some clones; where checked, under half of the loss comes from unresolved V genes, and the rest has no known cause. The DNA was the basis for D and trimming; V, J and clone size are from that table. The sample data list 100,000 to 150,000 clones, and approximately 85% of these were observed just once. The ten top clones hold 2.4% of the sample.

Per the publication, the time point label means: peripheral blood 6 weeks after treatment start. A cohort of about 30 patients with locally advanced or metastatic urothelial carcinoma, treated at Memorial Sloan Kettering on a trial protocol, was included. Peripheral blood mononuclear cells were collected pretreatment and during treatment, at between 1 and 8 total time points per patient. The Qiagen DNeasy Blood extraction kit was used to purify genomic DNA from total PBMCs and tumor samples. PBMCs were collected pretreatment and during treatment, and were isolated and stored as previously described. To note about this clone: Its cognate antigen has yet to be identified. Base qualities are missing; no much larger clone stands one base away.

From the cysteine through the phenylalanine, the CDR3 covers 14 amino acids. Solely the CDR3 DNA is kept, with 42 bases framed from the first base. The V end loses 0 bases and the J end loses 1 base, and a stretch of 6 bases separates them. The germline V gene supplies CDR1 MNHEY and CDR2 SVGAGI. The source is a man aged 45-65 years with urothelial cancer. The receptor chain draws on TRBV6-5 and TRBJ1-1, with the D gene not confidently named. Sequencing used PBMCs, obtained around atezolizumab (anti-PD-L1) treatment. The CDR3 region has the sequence CASSYSIWNTEAFF. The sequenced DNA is TGTGCCAGCAGTTACTCAATCTGGAACACTGAAGCTTTCTTT.